The present entry profiles one T cell receptor beta chain with its context. Its matching antigen is unknown. This record comes from a study of cytomegalovirus exposure and HLA in healthy donors. Study overall: There were approximately 81 million unique TCRs (from HLA-typed donors) in an early data release.

Primers included in the PCR were 60 Vbeta and 13 Jbeta primers. The data were produced by immunoSEQ multiplex PCR, yet TCRdb's version contains in-frame clones alone and is incomplete. The repertoire has fewer than 200,000 clones, 70% to 90% of them found once; the top ten carry about 0.77%. Study-wide points: Highly shared sequence variants in one cluster were likely a sequencing artifact. The study listed roughly 160 cytomegalovirus-associated TCR beta chains.

In nominal health when sampled, donors likely had unrecorded immune exposures nonetheless. CDR1 and CDR2 from the germline V gene are LNHDA and SQIVND (reference sequence). V shed 7 bases and J 2 bases; nucleotides not matched to a gene: 7. The CDR3 runs 15 residues. The source material was PBMCs. This chain uses TRBV19 with TRBJ2-1, with 8 positions matching TRBD2. The clonotype was recovered from a young woman in good health and CMV-seronegative. The chain's CDR3 is CASNKGLGTYNEQFF. The CDR3 coding sequence is TGTGCCAGTAATAAGGGACTAGGGACCTACAATGAGCAGTTCTTC.